Here is one TCR beta chain with its context. Its antigen is as yet unknown. Sequenced by immunoSEQ multiplex PCR; TCRdb stores in-frame clones only, minus some. The profile shows around 5,000 clones, roughly 71% of them singletons. The source of the sample is a study of coeliac disease. Study-wide context: Without high-resolution HLA typing, biased TRBV7-2 usage was queried.

General observations from the study: Unbiased detection of gliadin-specific T cells was judged not feasible with this approach.

Per the germline V gene, CDR1 is KGHSH and CDR2 is LQKENI. The CDR3 contains 15 residues. The chain couples TRBV18 to TRBJ2-5; the match to TRBD1 covers 9 bases. Judging by the DNA end, TRBJ2-7 fits better; the J call may be wrong. This TCR was recovered from a woman aged 40 to 50. The source material was lymphocytes from the gut lamina propria. The DNA for the CDR3 is TGTGCCAGCTCACCACCCCGACAGGGGGCCTACGAGCAGTACTTC. Its protein is CASSPPRQGAYEQYF.